This entry lists 21 T cell receptor beta chains sequenced from one sample in a study of beta chain features in type 1 diabetes. cDNA synthesis used the whole RNA isolate, giving expressed TCRB sequences. TCRdb's copy holds only in-frame clones and misses some; the assay was immunoSEQ multiplex PCR. The sample lists some 150,000 clones; about 7.1% were seen once. The material sequenced was central memory CD4+ T cells from blood. All receptors derive from a woman in her 30s in good health.

V usage is TRBV19 and J usage is TRBJ2-7; D might be TRBD2 (5 bases). The germline V and J ends were trimmed by 6 bases and 2 bases, with 11 bases remaining between them. CDR3 length equals 13 residues. Germline V gene lookup returns CDR1 LNHDA and CDR2 SQIVND (reference sequence). The CDR3 spells CASRKDSAYEQYF. For the CDR3, the DNA is TGTGCCAGTAGAAAGGACTCCGCCTACGAGCAGTACTTC.

V is TRBV27 and J is TRBJ1-5; a possible D gene is TRBD1 (6 bases). Germline CDR1 and CDR2: MNHEY and SMNVEV (reference sequence). Trimming shortened V by 3 bases and J by 4 bases, and 13 bases separated the two germline ends. The CDR3 totals 15 residues. The CDR3 bases are TGTGCCAGCAGTTTGGGGGGGAGGGGGAATCAGCCCCAGCATTTT. This gives the protein CASSLGGRGNQPQHF.

A few counts support this clone. The chain has TRBV11-3 and TRBJ2-7, with a possible D match to TRBD2 (6 bases). This CDR3 comprises 15 residues. Germline V gives CDR1 SGHNT, CDR2 YENEEA. V gave up 5 bases and J gave up 0 bases, with 14 bases separating them. The CDR3 nucleotides read TGTGCCAGCAGCATAGCGGTTATGAGCTCCTACGAGCAGTACTTC. It encodes CASSIAVMSSYEQYF.

V is TRBV18 and J is TRBJ1-1; no definite D call. This CDR3 spans 16 amino acids. Germline V gene lookup returns CDR1 KGHSH and CDR2 LQKENI. The V and J ends lost 6 bases and 1 base respectively, with 18 bases between them. CDR3 residues: CASSFTPAGENTEAFF. The CDR3 coding sequence is TGTGCCAGCTCGTTTACGCCTGCGGGTGAGAACACTGAAGCTTTCTTT.

This clone was counted only a few times. V is TRBV7-3 and J is TRBJ1-1; D unclear. Germline V gene lookup returns CDR1 SGHTA and CDR2 FQGTGA. With 5 bases removed from V and 2 bases from J, the gap between germline ends came to 9 bases. There are 13 residues in the CDR3. The CDR3 protein is CASSTTGNTEAFF. The CDR3 DNA sequence: TGTGCCAGCAGCACGACGGGAAACACTGAAGCTTTCTTT.

This clone was picked up a small number of times. The chain uses TRBV18 and TRBJ2-5; TRBD2 is a possible D gene (6 bases). The CDR3 spans 16 residues. Trimming pared 2 bases from V and 5 bases from J, leaving 18 bases between. Germline CDR1 KGHSH, CDR2 LQKENI. The CDR3 DNA reads as TGTGCCAGCTCACCATCGTTGAGAGGCGGGGAGGAGACCCAGTACTTC. This translates into CASSPSLRGGEETQYF.

The rearrangement joins TRBV2 to TRBJ2-2, with a weak D call TRBD2 (6 bases). The CDR3 contains 13 residues. Germline V gene data show CDR1 as SNHLY and CDR2 as FYNNEI. The ends were cut back, 7 bases at V and 2 bases at J, with 8 bases in the middle. This chain's CDR3 is CASKRANTGELFF. Here the CDR3 DNA reads TGTGCCAGCAAGCGGGCTAACACCGGGGAGCTGTTTTTT.

This clone was seen many times. The chain links TRBV14 to TRBJ2-1; 8 bases match TRBD2. Trimming cost V 4 bases and J 10 bases; bases outside gene matches: 6. CDR3 length equals 13 residues. Germline CDR1 reads SGHDN; CDR2 reads FVKESK. The CDR3 DNA reads TGTGCCAGCAGCCCCACCTGGACTAGCGAGCAGTTCTTC. Its protein is CASSPTWTSEQFF.

V usage is TRBV6-5 and J usage is TRBJ1-2, with D possibly being TRBD1 (5 bases). V was clipped by 7 bases and J by 2 bases, with 14 bases between them. Germline loops: CDR1 MNHEY, CDR2 SVGAGI. This CDR3 contains 14 residues. CDR3 amino acids: CASKDSWGNYGYTF. The CDR3 coding sequence is TGTGCCAGCAAAGACTCGTGGGGCAACTATGGCTACACCTTC.

This clone was seen only a few times. J is TRBJ2-1 and V is TRBV10-3, with 9 nucleotides matching TRBD2. V was pared by 9 bases and J by 7 bases, with 7 bases of the junction left unmatched. Germline V CDR1 and CDR2: ENHRY, SYGVKD. The CDR3 contains 13 residues. CDR3 protein: CAMGRAGGNEQFF. CDR3 DNA sequence: TGTGCCATGGGTAGGGCGGGGGGGAATGAGCAGTTCTTC.

The CDR3 DNA is TGTGCCAGCAGCACCCGGCGGGAGAGAACAGATACGCAGTATTTT. Translated: CASSTRRERTDTQYF. V and J are TRBV4-2 and TRBJ2-3; 7 bases agree with TRBD2. Germline CDR1 and CDR2: LGHNA and YNFKEQ. With 5 bases clipped from V and 3 bases from J, the junction kept 8 bases outside the gene matches. The CDR3 spans 15 residues.

The rearrangement uses TRBV7-2 and TRBJ2-5; D perhaps matches TRBD2 (6 bases). Trimming stripped 5 bases from V and 3 bases from J, with 13 bases between. The V gene's germline CDR1 is SGHTA and CDR2 FQGNSA. The CDR3 totals 14 residues. This chain's CDR3 is CASSLRASEETQYF. In DNA, the CDR3 is TGTGCCAGCAGCCTCCGGGCTAGCGAAGAGACCCAGTACTTC.

V is TRBV28 and J is TRBJ2-3; D possibly corresponds to TRBD1 (6 bases). V shed 8 bases and J shed 10 bases, with 31 bases lying between them. Germline values: CDR1 MDHEN, CDR2 SYDVKM. This CDR3 region has 17 residues. In DNA form, the CDR3 reads TGTGCCAGCCTACCACTTTACGGGACAAACCTATACCCAGCGCAGTATTTT. As protein: CASLPLYGTNLYPAQYF.

The rearrangement links TRBV21-1 to TRBJ2-7; the DNA was not compared with TRBD1, the D call given in the table. TRBV21-1 is annotated as a pseudogene. The CDR3 is 17 amino acids. Written as DNA, the CDR3 is TGTGCCAGCAGCAAGATCTTCCGGACAGGTCCGTCCTACGAGCAGTACTTC. It codes for CASSKIFRTGPSYEQYF.

This chain uses TRBV5-4 with TRBJ1-4; D not certain. The germline V and J ends were trimmed by 4 bases and 2 bases, with 6 bases remaining between them. CDR1 is SGHNT and CDR2 is YYREEE in the germline V gene (reference sequence). CDR3 length: 13 residues. The CDR3, as DNA: TGTGCCAGCAGCGAGGGTACTAATGAAAAACTGTTTTTT. It is translated as CASSEGTNEKLFF.

This clone was counted between two and nine times. The chain employs TRBV9 and TRBJ2-3; a possible D gene is TRBD1 (6 bases). CDR1 is SGDLS, CDR2 YYNGEE, per germline. V dropped 2 bases and J dropped 5 bases, with 15 bases sitting between them. CDR3 length: 15 amino acids. The CDR3 sequence is CASSVYEGERDTQYF. In nucleotides, the CDR3 is TGTGCCAGCAGCGTCTATGAGGGGGAGAGAGATACGCAGTATTTT.

The chain combines TRBV6-5 with TRBJ1-6, with a weak D call TRBD1 (6 bases). The CDR3 loop spans 13 amino acids. The V end was cut by 11 bases, the J end by 9 bases, with 17 bases between. The germline V gene encodes CDR1 MNHEY and CDR2 SVGAGI. For the CDR3, the DNA is TGTGCCGGCCACGGACAGAAGATTTCACCCCTCCACTTT. Protein product: CAGHGQKISPLHF.

This clone appeared a few times. The chain links TRBV19 to TRBJ1-1; D is possibly TRBD1 (5 bases). This CDR3 is 13 amino acids long. The germline CDR1 and CDR2 sequences are LNHDA and SQIVND (reference sequence). The germline V and J ends were trimmed by 7 bases and 2 bases, with 11 bases remaining between them. The CDR3 region has the DNA TGTGCCAGTAAAGACAGCCTAAACACTGAAGCTTTCTTT. This codes for CASKDSLNTEAFF.

This clone was recorded a few times. The V gene is TRBV11-2, the J gene TRBJ2-2; D remains unclear. The V gene's germline CDR1 is SGHAT and CDR2 FQNNGV. This CDR3 has 15 residues. Trimming shortened V by 4 bases and J by 0 bases, and 9 bases separated the two germline ends. This CDR3 is CASSSYTTNTGELFF. The CDR3 nucleotides read TGTGCCAGCAGCTCCTACACTACGAACACCGGGGAGCTGTTTTTT.

This chain connects TRBV2 to TRBJ1-1; tentatively, D is TRBD1 (5 bases). Per the germline V gene, CDR1 is SNHLY and CDR2 is FYNNEI. The CDR3 covers 13 residues. Trimming removed 8 bases from V and 0 bases from J, with 10 bases in between. The CDR3 bases are TGTGCCAGCCTCAGGGAGGTGAACACTGAAGCTTTCTTT. Translating it yields CASLREVNTEAFF.

This clone was detected only a few times. At one end, the junction sequence differs from germline, possibly due to a read error. This chain uses TRBV7-7 with TRBJ2-5, with 8 positions matching TRBD2. The CDR3 spans 14 residues. Per the germline V gene, CDR1 is SSHAT and CDR2 is FNYEAQ (reference sequence). The CDR3 protein is CASSQTSGEETQYF. The CDR3 coding sequence is TGTGCTAGCAGCCAAACTAGCGGAGAAGAGACCCAGTACTTC.